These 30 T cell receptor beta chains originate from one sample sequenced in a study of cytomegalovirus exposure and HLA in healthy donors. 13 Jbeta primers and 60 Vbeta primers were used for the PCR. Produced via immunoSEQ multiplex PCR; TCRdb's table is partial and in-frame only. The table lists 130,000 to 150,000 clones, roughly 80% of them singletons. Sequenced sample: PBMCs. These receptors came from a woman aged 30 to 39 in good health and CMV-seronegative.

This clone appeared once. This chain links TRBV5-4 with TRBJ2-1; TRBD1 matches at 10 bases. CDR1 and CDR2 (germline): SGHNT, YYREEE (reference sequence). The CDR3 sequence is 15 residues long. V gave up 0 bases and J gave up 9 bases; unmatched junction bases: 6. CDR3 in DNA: TGTGCCAGCAGCTTGGATGGACAGGGGGGTGGTGAGCAGTTCTTC. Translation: CASSLDGQGGGEQFF.

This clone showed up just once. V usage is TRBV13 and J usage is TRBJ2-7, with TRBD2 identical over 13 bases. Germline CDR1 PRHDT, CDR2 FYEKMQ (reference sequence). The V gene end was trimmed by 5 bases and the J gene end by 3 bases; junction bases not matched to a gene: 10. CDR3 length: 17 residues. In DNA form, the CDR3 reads TGTGCCAGCAGCCGTCGAGGACTAGCGGGGGCGAACTACGAGCAGTACTTC. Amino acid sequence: CASSRRGLAGANYEQYF. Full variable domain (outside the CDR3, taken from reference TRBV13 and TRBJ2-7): AAGVIQSPRHLIKEKRETATLKCYPIPRHDTVYWYQQGPGQDPQFLISFYEKMQSDKGSIPDRFSAQQFSDYHSELNMSSLELGDSALYFCASSRRGLAGANYEQYFGPGTRLTVT.

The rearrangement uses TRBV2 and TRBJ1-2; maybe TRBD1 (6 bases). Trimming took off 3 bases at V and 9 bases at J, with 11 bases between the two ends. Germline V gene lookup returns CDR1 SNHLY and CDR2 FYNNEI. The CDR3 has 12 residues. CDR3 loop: CASSEGAMSYTF. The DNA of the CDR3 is TGTGCCAGCAGTGAGGGGGCAATGAGCTACACCTTC. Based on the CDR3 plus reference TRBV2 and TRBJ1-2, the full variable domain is EPEVTQTPSHQVTQMGQEVILRCVPISNHLYFYWYRQILGQKVEFLVSFYNNEISEKSEIFDDQFSVERPDGSNFTLKIRSTKLEDSAMYFCASSEGAMSYTFGSGTRLTVV.

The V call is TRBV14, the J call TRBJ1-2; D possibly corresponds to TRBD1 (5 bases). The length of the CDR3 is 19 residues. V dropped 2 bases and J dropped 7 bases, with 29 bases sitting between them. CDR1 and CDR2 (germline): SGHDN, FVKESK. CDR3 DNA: TGTGCCAGCAGCCAATCACAACAAATCGCCCGGGGGATTCCCTTTGGCTACACCTTC. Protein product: CASSQSQQIARGIPFGYTF.

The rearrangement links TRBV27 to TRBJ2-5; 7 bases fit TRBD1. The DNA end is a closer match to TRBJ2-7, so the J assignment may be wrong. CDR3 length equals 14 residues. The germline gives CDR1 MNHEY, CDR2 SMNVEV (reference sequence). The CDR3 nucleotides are TGTGCCAGCAGTTGGGGACAGTCCTCCTACGAGCAGTACTTC. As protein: CASSWGQSSYEQYF.

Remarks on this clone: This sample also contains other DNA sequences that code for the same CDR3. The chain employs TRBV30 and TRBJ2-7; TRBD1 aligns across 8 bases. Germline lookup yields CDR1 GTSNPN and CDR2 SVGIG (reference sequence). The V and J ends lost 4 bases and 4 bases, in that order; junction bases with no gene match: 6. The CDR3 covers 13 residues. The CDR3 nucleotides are TGTGCCTGGAACCGGGACAGGTCGTACGAGCAGTACTTC. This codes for CAWNRDRSYEQYF.

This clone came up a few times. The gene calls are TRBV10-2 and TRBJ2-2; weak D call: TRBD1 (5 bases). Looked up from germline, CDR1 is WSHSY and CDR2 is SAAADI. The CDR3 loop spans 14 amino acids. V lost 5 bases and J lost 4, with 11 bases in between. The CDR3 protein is CASSRQLITGELFF. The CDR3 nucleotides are TGCGCCAGCAGTAGACAGTTGATCACCGGGGAGCTGTTTTTT.

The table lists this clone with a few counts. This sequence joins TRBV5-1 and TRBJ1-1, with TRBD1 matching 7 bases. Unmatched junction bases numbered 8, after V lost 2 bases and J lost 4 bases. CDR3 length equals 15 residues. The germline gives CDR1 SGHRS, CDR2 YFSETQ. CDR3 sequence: CASSFSQGVGTEAFF. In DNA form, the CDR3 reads TGCGCCAGCAGCTTTAGTCAGGGGGTGGGCACTGAAGCTTTCTTT.

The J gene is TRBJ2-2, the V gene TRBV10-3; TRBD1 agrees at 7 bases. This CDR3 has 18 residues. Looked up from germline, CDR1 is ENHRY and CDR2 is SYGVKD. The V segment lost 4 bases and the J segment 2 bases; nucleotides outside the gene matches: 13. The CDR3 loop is CAISASDTGDGNTGELFF. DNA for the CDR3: TGTGCCATCAGTGCCTCCGATACAGGGGATGGTAACACCGGGGAGCTGTTTTTT.

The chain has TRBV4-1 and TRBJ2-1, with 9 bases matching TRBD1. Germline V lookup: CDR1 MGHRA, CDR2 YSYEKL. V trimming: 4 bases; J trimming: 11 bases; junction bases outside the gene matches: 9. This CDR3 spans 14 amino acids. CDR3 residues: CASSLGYRGLKQFF. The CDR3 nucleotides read TGCGCCAGCAGCCTCGGGTACAGGGGGCTTAAGCAGTTCTTC.

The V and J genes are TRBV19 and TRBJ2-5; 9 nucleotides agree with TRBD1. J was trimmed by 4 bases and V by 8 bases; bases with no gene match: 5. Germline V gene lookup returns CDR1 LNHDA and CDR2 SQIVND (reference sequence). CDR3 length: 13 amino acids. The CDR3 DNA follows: TGTGCCAGTCCCGGGACAGGGAGAGAGACCCAGTACTTC. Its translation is CASPGTGRETQYF.

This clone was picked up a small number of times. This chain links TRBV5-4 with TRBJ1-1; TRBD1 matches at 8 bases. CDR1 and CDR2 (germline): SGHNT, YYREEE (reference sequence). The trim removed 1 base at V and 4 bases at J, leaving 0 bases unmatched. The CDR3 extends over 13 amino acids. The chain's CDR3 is CASSLTGGTEAFF. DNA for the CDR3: TGTGCCAGCAGCTTGACAGGGGGCACTGAAGCTTTCTTT. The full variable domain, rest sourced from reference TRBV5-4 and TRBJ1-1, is ETGVTQSPTHLIKTRGQQVTLRCSSQSGHNTVSWYQQALGQGPQFIFQYYREEENGRGNFPPRFSGLQFPNYSSELNVNALELDDSALYLCASSLTGGTEAFFGQGTRLTVV.

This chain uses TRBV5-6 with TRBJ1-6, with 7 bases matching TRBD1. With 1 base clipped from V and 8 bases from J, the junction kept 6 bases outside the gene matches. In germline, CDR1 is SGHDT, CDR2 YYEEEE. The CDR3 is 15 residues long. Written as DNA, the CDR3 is TGTGCCAGCAGCTTGATGGCAGGGGGACATTCACCCCTCCACTTT. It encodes CASSLMAGGHSPLHF.

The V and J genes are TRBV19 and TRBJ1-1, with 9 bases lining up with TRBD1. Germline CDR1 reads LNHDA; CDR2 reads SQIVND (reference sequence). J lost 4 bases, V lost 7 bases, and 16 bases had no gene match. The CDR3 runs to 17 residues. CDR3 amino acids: CASTGVGTGTLSTEAFF. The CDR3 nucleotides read TGTGCCAGTACAGGGGTCGGGACAGGGACGCTGAGCACTGAAGCTTTCTTT.

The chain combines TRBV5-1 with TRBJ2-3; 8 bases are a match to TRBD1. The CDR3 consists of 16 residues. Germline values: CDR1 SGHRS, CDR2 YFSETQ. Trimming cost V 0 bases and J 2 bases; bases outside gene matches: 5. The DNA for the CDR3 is TGCGCCAGCAGCTTGGGTGCAGGGGGCTCCACAGATACGCAGTATTTT. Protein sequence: CASSLGAGGSTDTQYF.

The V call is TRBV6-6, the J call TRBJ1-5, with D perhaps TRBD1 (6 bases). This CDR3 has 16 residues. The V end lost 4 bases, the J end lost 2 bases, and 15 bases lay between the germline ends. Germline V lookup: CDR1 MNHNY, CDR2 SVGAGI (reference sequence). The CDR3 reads CASSSGAGYGNQPQHF. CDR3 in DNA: TGTGCCAGCAGTTCAGGGGCCGGGTATGGCAATCAGCCCCAGCATTTT.

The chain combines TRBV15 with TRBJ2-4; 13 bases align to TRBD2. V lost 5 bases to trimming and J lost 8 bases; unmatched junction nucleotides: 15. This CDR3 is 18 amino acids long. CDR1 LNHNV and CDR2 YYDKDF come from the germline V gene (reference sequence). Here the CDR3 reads CATSARTSGSLGSDIQYF. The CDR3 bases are TGTGCCACCAGCGCCCGGACTAGCGGGAGTTTAGGTTCAGACATTCAGTACTTC. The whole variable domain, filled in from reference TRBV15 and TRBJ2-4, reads DAMVIQNPRYQVTQFGKPVTLSCSQTLNHNVMYWYQQKSSQAPKLLFHYYDKDFNNEADTPDNFQSRRPNTSFCFLDIRSPGLGDTAMYLCATSARTSGSLGSDIQYFGAGTRLSVL.

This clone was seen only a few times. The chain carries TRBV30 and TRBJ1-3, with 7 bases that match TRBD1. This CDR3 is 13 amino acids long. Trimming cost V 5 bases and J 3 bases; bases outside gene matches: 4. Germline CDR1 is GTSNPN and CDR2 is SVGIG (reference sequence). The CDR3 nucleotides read TGTGCCTGGTCCGGGACAGATGGAAACACCATATATTTT. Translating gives CAWSGTDGNTIYF.

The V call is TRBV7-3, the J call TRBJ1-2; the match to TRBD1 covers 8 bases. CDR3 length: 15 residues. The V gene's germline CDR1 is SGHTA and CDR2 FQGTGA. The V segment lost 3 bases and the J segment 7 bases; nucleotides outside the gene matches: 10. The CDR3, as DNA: TGTGCCAGCAGCTTGCGTGGTTCAGGGGGCTCTGGCTACACCTTC. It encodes CASSLRGSGGSGYTF.

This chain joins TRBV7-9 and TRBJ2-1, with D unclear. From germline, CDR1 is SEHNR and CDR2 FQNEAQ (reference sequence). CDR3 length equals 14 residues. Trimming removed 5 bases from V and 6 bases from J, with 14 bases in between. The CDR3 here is CASSVVSVVNEQFF. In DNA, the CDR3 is TGTGCCAGCAGCGTCGTTTCGGTCGTCAATGAGCAGTTCTTC.

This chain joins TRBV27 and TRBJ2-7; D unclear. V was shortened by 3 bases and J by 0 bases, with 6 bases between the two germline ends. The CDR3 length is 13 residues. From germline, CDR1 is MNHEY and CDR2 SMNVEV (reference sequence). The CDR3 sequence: CASSLQVSYEQYF. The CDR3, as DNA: TGTGCCAGCAGTTTGCAGGTCTCCTACGAGCAGTACTTC.

CDR3 sequence: CASSSPDRLHNYGYTF. The CDR3 nucleotides read TGTGCCAGCAGCTCTCCCGACAGATTGCATAACTATGGCTACACCTTC. The V and J genes are TRBV7-9 and TRBJ1-2, with a weak D call TRBD1 (5 bases). Germline CDR1 is SEHNR and CDR2 is FQNEAQ (reference sequence). The V and J ends lost 4 bases and 1 base respectively, with 16 bases between them. This CDR3 region has 16 residues.

In DNA form, the CDR3 reads TGTGCCAGTAGTGCAGGGGGGTTCGAGCAGTACTTC. It codes for CASSAGGFEQYF. V gene TRBV19 combines with J gene TRBJ2-7; possible D gene TRBD1, 7 bases. Germline CDR1 is LNHDA and CDR2 is SQIVND (reference sequence). Trimming removed 5 bases at V and 6 bases at J, with 11 bases between. The CDR3 totals 12 residues.

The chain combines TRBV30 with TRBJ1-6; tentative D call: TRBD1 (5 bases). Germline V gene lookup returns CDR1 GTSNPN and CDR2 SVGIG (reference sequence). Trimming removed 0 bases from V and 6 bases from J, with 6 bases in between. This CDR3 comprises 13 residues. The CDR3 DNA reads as TGTGCCTGGAGTGTAGACAGTAATTCACCCCTCCACTTT. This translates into CAWSVDSNSPLHF. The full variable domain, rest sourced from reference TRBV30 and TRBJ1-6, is SQTIHQWPATLVQPVGSPLSLECTVEGTSNPNLYWYRQAAGRGLQLLFYSVGIGQISSEVPQNLSASRPQDRQFILSSKKLLLSDSGFYLCAWSVDSNSPLHFGNGTRLTVT.

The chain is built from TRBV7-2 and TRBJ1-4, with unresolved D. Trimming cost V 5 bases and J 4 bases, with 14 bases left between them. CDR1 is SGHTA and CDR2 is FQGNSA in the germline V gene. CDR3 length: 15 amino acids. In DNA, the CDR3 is TGTGCCAGCAGCCCCGATGGGCTGCTTAATGAAAAACTGTTTTTT. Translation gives CASSPDGLLNEKLFF.

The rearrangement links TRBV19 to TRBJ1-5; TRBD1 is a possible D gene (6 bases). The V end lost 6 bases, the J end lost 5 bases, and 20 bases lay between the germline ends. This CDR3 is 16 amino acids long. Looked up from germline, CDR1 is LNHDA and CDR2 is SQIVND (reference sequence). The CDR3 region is CASRRDTGKWDQPQHF. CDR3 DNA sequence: TGTGCCAGTAGGAGAGATACAGGGAAGTGGGATCAGCCCCAGCATTTT.

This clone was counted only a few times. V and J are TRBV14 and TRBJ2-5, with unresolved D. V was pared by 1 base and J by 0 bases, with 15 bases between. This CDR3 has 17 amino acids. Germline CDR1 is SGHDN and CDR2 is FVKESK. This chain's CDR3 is CASSQGPTRWYQETQYF. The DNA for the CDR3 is TGTGCCAGCAGCCAAGGTCCTACCCGTTGGTACCAAGAGACCCAGTACTTC.

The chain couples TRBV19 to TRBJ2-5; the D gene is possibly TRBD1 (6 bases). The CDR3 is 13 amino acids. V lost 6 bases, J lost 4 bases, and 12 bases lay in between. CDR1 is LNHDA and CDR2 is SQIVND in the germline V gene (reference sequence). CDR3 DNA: TGTGCCAGTAGCCGACAGGTTCGAGAGACCCAGTACTTC. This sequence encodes CASSRQVRETQYF.

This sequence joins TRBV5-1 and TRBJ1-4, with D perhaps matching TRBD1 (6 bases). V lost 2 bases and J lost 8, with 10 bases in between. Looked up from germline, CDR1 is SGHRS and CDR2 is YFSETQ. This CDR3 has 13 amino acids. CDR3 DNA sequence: TGCGCCAGCAGCTTCGGACAGACCGAAAAACTGTTTTTT. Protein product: CASSFGQTEKLFF.

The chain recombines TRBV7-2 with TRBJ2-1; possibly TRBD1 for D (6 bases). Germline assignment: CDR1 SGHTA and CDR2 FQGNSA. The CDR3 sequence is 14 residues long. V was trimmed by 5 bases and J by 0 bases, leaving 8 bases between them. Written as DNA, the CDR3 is TGTGCCAGCAGCCGACAGGCCTCCTACAATGAGCAGTTCTTC. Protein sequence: CASSRQASYNEQFF.